This T cell receptor (beta chain) was captured by sequencing in a study of T cell repertoires in cytomegalovirus infection. Study summary: Both CMV infection and a matching HLA type were indicated by public TCR beta signatures. Whole-study results and caveats: Cumulative frequency (of public TCR beta family members) identified carriers of CMV plus the relevant HLA. The ex vivo response was dominated by HLA-C-restricted CMV-specific TCR beta clonotypes.

TCRdb reprocessed the reads with MiXCR, giving one entry per CDR3 protein. The sample lists 150,000 to 200,000 distinct CDR3 sequences; 15% to 20% were seen once. About this clonotype itself: Its specificity is not known.

This CDR3 contains 14 residues. From germline, CDR1 is SEHNR and CDR2 FQNEAQ (reference sequence). The ends lost 3 bases at V and 5 bases at J; junction bases unmatched: 1. This sequence was found in a human donor in good health (CMV status not recorded). Some clones in this sample may be carry-over from other donors' samples. The specimen was CD8+ T cells from PBMCs. The chain is built from TRBV7-9 and TRBJ2-1, with 10 bases that match TRBD1. CDR3 DNA sequence: TGTGCCAGCAGCTTCGGACAGGGGGACAATGAGCAGTTCTTC. This translates into CASSFGQGDNEQFF.